The 18 T cell receptor beta chains below all came from one sample that was sequenced in a study of cytomegalovirus exposure and HLA in healthy donors. PCR used 60 Vbeta primers and 13 Jbeta primers. The assay was immunoSEQ multiplex PCR, and TCRdb's table has in-frame clones only and misses some. The sample lists approximately 170,000 clones, approximately 80% occurring once. The sequencing input was PBMCs. These receptors were taken from a woman aged 45-59 years in good health and CMV-seronegative.

The rearrangement links TRBV28 to TRBJ1-2, with D possibly matching TRBD1 (6 bases). Looked up from germline, CDR1 is MDHEN and CDR2 is SYDVKM. This CDR3 is built from 14 residues. V lost 5 bases to trimming and J lost 6 bases, with 16 bases between them. The CDR3 here is CASSIKQGFHGYTF. As DNA, the CDR3 is TGTGCCAGCAGTATAAAACAGGGCTTTCATGGCTACACCTTC.

CDR3 DNA: TGTGCCAGCAGTGCTACAGGGCTTGGCTACACCTTC. It yields the protein CASSATGLGYTF. V usage is TRBV13 and J usage is TRBJ1-2; TRBD1 might be the D (6 bases). The CDR3 consists of 12 residues. Germline lookup yields CDR1 PRHDT and CDR2 FYEKMQ (reference sequence). V lost 6 bases, J lost 7 bases, and 12 bases lay in between. The variable domain in full, completed from reference TRBV13 and TRBJ1-2, reads AAGVIQSPRHLIKEKRETATLKCYPIPRHDTVYWYQQGPGQDPQFLISFYEKMQSDKGSIPDRFSAQQFSDYHSELNMSSLELGDSALYFCASSATGLGYTFGSGTRLTVV.

This clone was detected only a few times. The chain joins TRBV11-2 to TRBJ1-1, with D possibly being TRBD1 (5 bases). The CDR3 runs to 14 residues. V lost 5 bases, J lost 6 bases, and 16 bases lay in between. Germline V CDR1 and CDR2: SGHAT, FQNNGV. CDR3 loop: CASSESGGYAEAFF. The CDR3 nucleotides read TGTGCCAGCAGCGAAAGCGGGGGGTACGCTGAAGCTTTCTTT.

Concerning this clone itself: In the same sample, other DNA sequences code for this CDR3. The rearrangement joins TRBV7-2 to TRBJ1-3; perhaps TRBD1 as D (6 bases). Trimming took 1 base from V and 2 from J, leaving 6 bases between them. The germline V gene encodes CDR1 SGHTA and CDR2 FQGNSA. There are 14 residues in the CDR3. The CDR3 DNA is TGTGCCAGCAGCTTAGGGACAGCTGGAAACACCATATATTTT. Amino acids: CASSLGTAGNTIYF.

In this sample, this clone turned up once. V and J are TRBV19 and TRBJ1-5; D gene ambiguous. The CDR3 sequence is 12 residues long. The germline V gene has CDR1 LNHDA and CDR2 SQIVND (reference sequence). V was cut by 6 bases and J by 2 bases, with 5 bases left in between. This chain's CDR3 is CASRRGNQPQHF. The DNA of the CDR3 is TGTGCCAGTAGGAGGGGCAATCAGCCCCAGCATTTT. Combining the CDR3 with reference TRBV19 and TRBJ1-5 gives the whole variable domain DGGITQSPKYLFRKEGQNVTLSCEQNLNHDAMYWYRQDPGQGLRLIYYSQIVNDFQKGDIAEGYSVSREKKESFPLTVTSAQKNPTAFYLCASRRGNQPQHFGDGTRLSIL.

This clone was observed a few times. The chain employs TRBV6-5 and TRBJ1-1; 8 positions agree with TRBD1. Germline CDR1 reads MNHEY; CDR2 reads SVGAGI. Unmatched junction bases numbered 3, after V lost 5 bases and J lost 1 base. This CDR3 comprises 14 residues. The CDR3 DNA is TGTGCCAGCAGTCCAGGGACAGGGAACACTGAAGCTTTCTTT. Its translation is CASSPGTGNTEAFF.

This chain links TRBV27 with TRBJ2-2; 9 bases align to TRBD2. The CDR3 contains 17 residues. CDR1 and CDR2 (germline): MNHEY, SMNVEV (reference sequence). Losses at the gene ends were 1 base for V and 1 base for J; bases not matched to a gene: 4. The CDR3 region has the DNA TGTGCCAGCAGTTTATTTTCTAGCGGGGTGAACACCGGGGAGCTGTTTTTT. This encodes CASSLFSSGVNTGELFF.

The chain couples TRBV28 to TRBJ2-5; possible D gene TRBD2, 5 bases. The J call is in doubt because the DNA end fits TRBJ2-7 better. This CDR3 is built from 14 residues. Germline-derived CDR1 and CDR2 are MDHEN and SYDVKM. CDR3 in amino acids: CASSGPGSSYEQYF. CDR3 nucleotides: TGTGCCAGCAGTGGGCCGGGGAGCTCCTACGAGCAGTACTTC.

This clone has more than one count but fewer than ten. CDR3 coding DNA: TGTGCCAGCAGTTACTCCGGACAGAACAATCAGCCCCAGCATTTT. Protein product: CASSYSGQNNQPQHF. The rearrangement joins TRBV6-6 to TRBJ1-5; the D gene is possibly TRBD1 (6 bases). There are 15 residues in the CDR3. The V gene lost 0 bases and the J gene lost 3 bases, with 9 bases spanning the gap. Germline V gives CDR1 MNHNY, CDR2 SVGAGI (reference sequence).

This chain joins TRBV4-1 and TRBJ2-7; the D gene is possibly TRBD1 (6 bases). CDR1 is MGHRA and CDR2 is YSYEKL in the germline V gene. V dropped 2 bases and J dropped 2 bases, with 16 bases sitting between them. The CDR3 covers 16 residues. The CDR3 reads CASSQSMDRPPYEQYF. The CDR3 nucleotides read TGCGCCAGCAGCCAATCAATGGACAGACCTCCCTACGAGCAGTACTTC.

The count of this clone is one. The rearrangement joins TRBV28 to TRBJ2-1; 8 bases align to TRBD2. The CDR3 runs 13 residues. V shed 7 bases and J 9 bases; nucleotides not matched to a gene: 8. The germline CDR1 and CDR2 sequences are MDHEN and SYDVKM. Written as DNA, the CDR3 is TGTGCCAGCACTATTGGCGGGGGGAGTGAGCAGTTCTTC. This translates into CASTIGGGSEQFF.

The chain has TRBV19 and TRBJ1-1, with D possibly being TRBD1 (6 bases). Germline V gene data show CDR1 as LNHDA and CDR2 as SQIVND (reference sequence). This CDR3 has 14 amino acids. Trimming left V 6 bases short and J 2 bases short, with 13 bases between. In DNA, the CDR3 is TGTGCCAGTAGGGTTCCAGGGGCTAACACTGAAGCTTTCTTT. As protein: CASRVPGANTEAFF.

The rearrangement links TRBV5-1 to TRBJ2-4; 7 bases match TRBD2. V lost 6 bases to trimming and J lost 8 bases; unmatched junction nucleotides: 11. The CDR3 is 14 amino acids. Germline values: CDR1 SGHRS, CDR2 YFSETQ. Here the CDR3 DNA reads TGCGCCAGCACCTCGGGGGGTACGGCGGACATTCAGTACTTC. It codes for CASTSGGTADIQYF.

This rearrangement joins TRBV5-1 to TRBJ2-2; 12 bases line up with TRBD2. The CDR3 length is 17 residues. Germline-derived CDR1 and CDR2 are SGHRS and YFSETQ. V was clipped by 0 bases and J by 4 bases; unmatched bases: 4. The CDR3 DNA is TGCGCCAGCAGCTTGGGACTAGCGGGGGTTAGCACCGGGGAGCTGTTTTTT. This sequence encodes CASSLGLAGVSTGELFF.

This clone was detected only once. Distinct nucleotide sequences in the sample also encode this CDR3. The J gene is TRBJ2-7, the V gene TRBV7-2, with 12 bases matching TRBD2. The length of the CDR3 is 13 residues. The trim removed 4 bases at V and 6 bases at J, leaving 1 base unmatched. Germline V gene sequence: CDR1 SGHTA, CDR2 FQGNSA. This CDR3 reads CASSSGLAGEQYF. The CDR3 DNA sequence: TGTGCCAGCAGCTCGGGACTAGCGGGCGAGCAGTACTTC. The full variable domain, with the rest looked up from reference TRBV7-2 and TRBJ2-7, is GAGVSQSPSNKVTEKGKDVELRCDPISGHTALYWYRQSLGQGLEFLIYFQGNSAPDKSGLPSDRFSAERTGGSVSTLTIQRTQQEDSAVYLCASSSGLAGEQYFGPGTRLTVT.

The gene calls are TRBV6-5 and TRBJ2-7, with TRBD1 matching 8 bases. CDR1 and CDR2 (germline): MNHEY, SVGAGI. The CDR3 has 14 residues. The V segment lost 6 bases and the J segment 3 bases; nucleotides outside the gene matches: 7. This CDR3 is CASSYRDRFYEQYF. Here the CDR3 DNA reads TGTGCCAGCAGCTACCGGGACAGGTTCTACGAGCAGTACTTC.

In regard to this clone: Other DNA sequences in the same sample also yield this CDR3. V and J are TRBV28 and TRBJ1-4; D is undetermined. V lost 4 bases and J lost 2, with 8 bases in between. The germline V gene encodes CDR1 MDHEN and CDR2 SYDVKM. This CDR3 comprises 14 residues. This CDR3 is CASSSGGTNEKLFF. CDR3 coding DNA: TGTGCCAGCAGTTCGGGAGGGACTAATGAAAAACTGTTTTTT.

The gene calls are TRBV6-6 and TRBJ1-5; a weak D match, TRBD1 (5 bases). Germline CDR1 MNHNY, CDR2 SVGAGI (reference sequence). The CDR3 has 13 residues. The ends were cut back, 10 bases at V and 4 bases at J, with 14 bases in the middle. CDR3 sequence: CATQRQTNQPQHF. The CDR3 nucleotides are TGTGCCACCCAAAGACAGACAAATCAGCCCCAGCATTTT.